The 3 T cell receptor beta chains listed next were all sequenced from one sample in a study of OX40 agonist ivuxolimab in advanced cancers. The table came from immunoSEQ multiplex PCR; TCRdb's copy has only in-frame clones and leaves some out. The sample has 25,000 to 35,000 clones; less than 90% are singletons. The sequencing here drew on CD4+ or CD8+ T cells sorted from blood, taken in a trial of the OX40 agonist ivuxolimab. The receptor source for this set is an adult with an advanced solid tumor such as melanoma, head and neck, liver or kidney cancer.

V and J are TRBV11-2 and TRBJ2-1; D tentatively fits TRBD1 or TRBD2 (5 bases each). With 5 bases removed from V and 4 bases from J, the gap between germline ends came to 18 bases. CDR1 and CDR2 (germline): SGHAT, FQNNGV. There are 16 residues in the CDR3. In nucleotides, the CDR3 is TGTGCCAGCAGCGATTCCGGGACCACGGGGTACAATGAGCAGTTCTTC. Its protein is CASSDSGTTGYNEQFF.

The V call is TRBV5-1, the J call TRBJ1-2, with a tentative D call TRBD1 (6 bases). V lost 0 bases to trimming and J lost 4 bases, with 19 bases between them. The germline V gene encodes CDR1 SGHRS and CDR2 YFSETQ. The CDR3 covers 17 residues. CDR3 in amino acids: CASSLAVGRTGPYGYTF. The CDR3 coding sequence is TGCGCCAGCAGCTTGGCCGTTGGTCGTACAGGGCCCTATGGCTACACCTTC.

This sequence joins TRBV11-2 and TRBJ2-5, with TRBD2 as a possible D gene (6 bases). Trimming pared 7 bases from V and 7 bases from J, leaving 16 bases between. Germline lookup yields CDR1 SGHAT and CDR2 FQNNGV. This CDR3 has 13 residues. CDR3: CASKEGGPGTQYF. CDR3 coding DNA: TGTGCCAGCAAGGAAGGAGGGCCGGGGACCCAGTACTTC.